This T cell receptor (beta chain) appears in the sequencing data of a study of shared clonotypes between healthy human individuals. The DNA input per sorted-subset replicate PCR was 150 to 200 ng, corresponding to tens of thousands of T cell genomes. TCRdb's copy holds only in-frame clones and misses some; the assay was immunoSEQ multiplex PCR. The table lists about 1 million clones, about 75% of them singletons. The CDR3 runs to 16 residues. Trimming cost V 3 bases and J 4 bases, with 19 bases left between them. CDR1 and CDR2 (germline): LNHDA, SQIVND (reference sequence). This chain links TRBV19 with TRBJ2-7, with TRBD2 as a possible D gene (7 bases). The receptor's source is a young man in good health. Sequencing was performed on memory CD4+ T cells sorted from blood. Documented subset: CD45RA-negative fraction. CDR3 amino acids: CASSIIGGRSEYEQYF. CDR3 DNA sequence: TGTGCCAGTAGTATCATCGGGGGGCGATCCGAGTACGAGCAGTACTTC. Together with reference TRBV19 and TRBJ2-7, the CDR3 gives the full variable domain: DGGITQSPKYLFRKEGQNVTLSCEQNLNHDAMYWYRQDPGQGLRLIYYSQIVNDFQKGDIAEGYSVSREKKESFPLTVTSAQKNPTAFYLCASSIIGGRSEYEQYFGPGTRLTVT.